This TCR beta chain was found in a study of CD8+ T cells in alopecia areata. Study-wide results and caveats: Compared with normal scalp, lesional scalp had higher clonality and more expanded CD8+ clones.

Worth noting for this clone: Its target is not known.

Sequencing relied on a cDNA template that was reverse transcribed from extracted RNA. Some clones are missing from TCRdb's copy, which holds only in-frame ones; the method was immunoSEQ multiplex PCR. Here the sample spans roughly 200,000 clones, roughly two fifths being singletons. The treatment was: oral pan-JAK inhibitor, 5-10 mg twice daily. Germline V gene lookup returns CDR1 SGHNT and CDR2 YYREEE (reference sequence). The CDR3 runs to 11 residues. V lost 3 bases and J lost 0, with 1 base in between. The sequencing used CD4+ T cells sorted from blood, collected at roughly week 36, from a patient treated with tofacitinib. The source is a human donor with alopecia areata. The chain joins TRBV5-4 to TRBJ2-7, with D uncertain. CDR3 sequence: CASSSSYEQYF. For the CDR3, the DNA is TGTGCCAGCAGCTCCTCCTACGAGCAGTACTTC. The full variable domain, with the rest looked up from reference TRBV5-4 and TRBJ2-7, is ETGVTQSPTHLIKTRGQQVTLRCSSQSGHNTVSWYQQALGQGPQFIFQYYREEENGRGNFPPRFSGLQFPNYSSELNVNALELDDSALYLCASSSSYEQYFGPGTRLTVT.